This TCR beta chain is from a study of cytomegalovirus exposure and HLA in healthy donors (dated by TCRdb to between 2016 and 2019). Turning to the overall study: In an earlier analysis of 587 of the donors, 276 Gb of sequence data and 90 million to 130 million unique TCR beta sequences from about 190 million T cells were reported. The aim of the study was to test whether cataloging public T cell receptors could identify signatures of past pathogen exposure. A later analysis re-examined previously published TCR beta repertoires from more than 600 donors and added high-resolution HLA genotyping to investigate patterns of TCR occurrence. Roughly 300 gigabases of sequencing data and approximately 85 million unique TCR sequences were included in an early release covering 550 to 800 HLA-typed donors. Among 300 to 450 genotyped donors of the cohort, an average of around 240,000 unique TCR beta nucleotide sequences were sequenced per donor, 15% to 20% of them non-productive. Using immunosequencing, the study profiled T cell repertoires from roughly 650 subjects and related those repertoires to cytomegalovirus serostatus. Along with the approximately 600-subject first cohort, a separate validation cohort of over 90 different subjects was used. Both class I and class II loci were covered by HLA typing, at four-digit resolution. To decide whether each TCR beta V gene segment behaved as functional or pseudogenic, an earlier analysis of some 600 of the donors relied on high-throughput TCR beta sequencing. The study combined high-throughput TCR immunosequencing, statistical association of individual TCRs with disease status, and machine learning to predict cytomegalovirus infection status. Typing coverage differed by locus: A, B, C, DRB1 and DQB1 were typed in roughly 620-630 donors, DQA1 in approximately 520, DPA1 in 600 to 610, and DPB1 in approximately 450. Of the roughly 390 genotyped donors, roughly 80% fell in the genetic ancestry cluster associated with self-reported Caucasian donors. Every repertoire in the discovery cohort had been generated on one and the same sequencing platform. Genome-wide SNP genotypes for about three fifths of the roughly 670 donors were used in a later genetic analysis, which treated that subset as a discovery cohort. Because of strong linkage in the cohort, four to six DR-DQ haplotypes were treated as single units for association and clustering. Rather than drawing on any new phenotypic data, the later analysis identified candidate immune exposures from TCR beta sequences and the way those sequences occurred across donors. Donor age, sex, ethnicity and CMV serostatus were compiled alongside the repertoire data. Findings and caveats that apply to the study as a whole: CMV serostatus was the only immune exposure information available for the cohort. A later analysis found that HLA-associated TCR beta chains were more clonally expanded and had lower generation probabilities than equally common non-associated chains. Most TCR sequences were observed very rarely across donors, whereas some public TCRs were present in many individuals. When HLA alleles, especially DR and DQ, strongly co-occurred, attributing TCR associations to individual alleles was difficult. According to a later analysis, parvovirus B19, influenza, CMV and Epstein-Barr virus appeared linked to several top co-occurrence clusters. Approximately 16 rarely observed V segments, including chromosome 9 orphons, were excluded from the earlier analysis of about 500 of the donors because counts were too low. A further reported finding was that TCR beta sequences accurately predicted the HLA-A and HLA-B alleles for most subjects in the first cohort. Most CMV-associated TCR beta chains appeared to be HLA-restricted in a later analysis, and the HLA associations seemed to be driven largely by CMV exposure. A cluster of highly shared sequence variants was judged likely to be a technical artifact of the sequencing pipeline. Specific HLA alleles were associated with more than 15,000 TCR beta sequences at a false discovery rate of 0.05 in a later analysis. In both the original and validation cohorts, the classifier was reported to diagnose cytomegalovirus status with high specificity and sensitivity. A later analysis found that TCR association rates varied across HLA loci, with DRB1 alleles showing the most associated TCRs and HLA-C alleles the fewest. Presence/absence analyses assumed roughly uniform sequencing depth across donors, an assumption that may not hold. In an earlier analysis of 587 of the donors, most TCR beta V segments appeared in productive rearrangements about 87% or about 30% of the time, broadly matching IMGT annotations. This cohort had only TCR beta chains sequenced, and the lack of alpha or paired-chain data limited which features could be detected. A later genetic analysis reported fewer N-insertions in productive TCRs among donors in an Asian-associated ancestry cluster than the roughly 640-donor mean. Correlated functional status among segregating V segments might reflect linkage disequilibrium, but an unknown experimental factor could not be ruled out. V-gene and J-gene trimming of TCR beta chains was associated with a missense DCLRE1C variant in a later genetic analysis, and the association was replicated in an independent cohort. Because some donors lacked HLA typing at each locus, the association tests relied only on the typed subset. In vitro tests confirmed that a few of the cytomegalovirus-associated TCR beta chains recognize cytomegalovirus antigens. It was suggested by the authors that the approach could potentially be generalized to other disease states and immunological phenotypes. Some IMGT-functional V segments, including TRBV6-2 and TRBV6-3, could not be distinguished by the 87-base-pair reads and were therefore excluded. A total of about 150 TCR beta chains were listed by the study as associated with cytomegalovirus.

Trimming at the junction amounts to 1 base on V and 2 bases on J, and the germline ends lie 14 bases apart. The CDR3 holds 16 amino acids from the cysteine to the phenylalanine. Only CDR3 DNA remains: 48 bases, in frame from the first base. Reading the germline V gene gives CDR1 KGHSH and CDR2 LQKENI. The cohort was made up of approximately 670 healthy bone marrow donors. At the time of sampling, every cohort member was nominally healthy, though immune exposures that went unrecorded were likely present. The donor was CMV seronegative and belonged to the group of over 350 seronegative cohort members. A peripheral blood sample was collected from each donor, and TCR beta sequencing was performed on peripheral blood mononuclear cells. The Qiagen DNeasy Blood Extraction Kit was used to extract genomic DNA from the blood cell samples. This clone was recorded a few times. The clone's antigen remains unknown. It has no much larger one-base neighbor in the sample; base qualities were not kept.

Libraries were prepared through the immunoSEQ multiplex PCR assay. For the multiplex PCR, a mixture combining 60 forward primers for TCR Vbeta segments and 13 reverse primers for TCR Jbeta segments was used. The CDR3 region of rearranged TCR beta genes was amplified from genomic DNA by a multiplex PCR assay. The Illumina HiSeq System was used to sequence the amplified TCR beta libraries as 87-base-pair reads. The authors processed their data as follows. In a later analysis, roughly 80 million unique TCR beta chains were counted across the 650 to 700 repertoires, and around 10 million of these chains were shared by at least two donors. Raw reads were error-corrected and collapsed into unique sequences by a nearest-neighbor algorithm in which closely related sequences were merged to remove PCR and sequencing errors. Alignment of CDR3 sequences to IMGT reference sequences was used to assign V, D and J gene segments. For a sequence to be retained, a match of at least six nucleotides to both a V gene segment and a J gene segment was required. A rearrangement counted as productive if the CDR3 had no stop codons and remained in frame with V and J, and every other rearrangement counted as non-productive. Following IMGT convention, CDR3 was defined as the stretch from the second conserved V-encoded cysteine up to the conserved J-encoded phenylalanine. In an earlier analysis of just under 600 of the donors, sequences lacking an unambiguous match to a single V gene segment were excluded. In an earlier analysis of some 590 of the donors, a V segment was called functional when productive rearrangements were above 56.7%, and segregating when the standard deviation between donors exceeded 5%. To diagnose cytomegalovirus status from the catalog of TCR beta chain sequences, a statistical classification framework was built. V and J gene assignment, in a later analysis, came from comparing TCR nucleotide sequences with IMGT/GENE-DB human TR gene sequences. A later analysis assigned CDR3 sequences and most-parsimonious VDJ recombination scenarios with the TCRdist pipeline. In a later analysis, each TCR beta chain was defined by its CDR3 amino acid sequence together with its V-gene family, and reads lacking a unique V-gene family were excluded. A later analysis removed 592 highly shared, low-generation-probability nucleotide sequences to deal with suspected cross-contamination and a sequencing artifact. In a later analysis, a clonal expansion index was calculated for each public chain from normalized within-repertoire ranks of inferred template counts. In a later analysis, generation probabilities were computed using a VDJ recombination model fitted to out-of-frame rearrangements, and the results were checked against IGoR. In a later analysis, hypergeometric tests were used to score TCR-TCR, TCR-HLA and TCR-CMV co-occurrence, with a repertoire-size bias correction applied to TCR pairs. To estimate false discovery rates, a later analysis permuted the HLA or CMV assignments 20 times. In a later analysis, co-occurring TCRs were grouped with DBSCAN, and TCRdist sequence similarity was added when clustering was performed within HLA-allele-positive subsets. Repertoires with fewer than 30,000 or more than 120,000 public chains were left out of co-occurrence clustering, as were a few repertoires with anomalous nucleotide sharing. This is the immuneACCESS table as TCRdb keeps it, with only in-frame sequences that have V and J called. A part of the clones is gone; compared with another copy, unresolved V genes explain less than half, and the rest is unexplained. V and J calls plus clone size are reproduced from that table; the DNA served to infer D and trimming. The sample records about 94,000 clones, over 65% of which are singletons. In total, the top ten clones hold about 3.9% of the sample.

The material sequenced was PBMCs. The rearrangement combines TRBV18 with TRBJ1-1; the D gene is perhaps TRBD1, on 5 matching bases. This sequence originates from a man younger than 45 in good health and CMV-seronegative. Read as DNA, the sequence is TGTGCCAGCTCACCACTCCCGGACACGCTAAACACTGAAGCTTTCTTT. It translates to CASSPLPDTLNTEAFF. Supplemented by the reference TRBV18 and TRBJ1-1 proteins around the CDR3, the complete variable domain is NAGVMQNPRHLVRRRGQEARLRCSPMKGHSHVYWYRQLPEEGLKFMVYLQKENIIDESGMPKERFSAEFPKEGPSILRIQQVVRGDSAAYFCASSPLPDTLNTEAFFGQGTRLTVV.